The 21 T cell receptor beta chains in this list originate from one sample, sequenced in a study of T cell repertoires in cytomegalovirus infection. These receptors have no identified antigens. MiXCR was run by TCRdb on the reads, yielding one entry per CDR3 protein. The data contain hundreds of thousands of distinct CDR3 sequences, 25% to 35% of them singletons. Sequenced here: cultured PBMCs, sampled from culture after CMV antigen stimulation. Receptors originate from a human donor in good health (CMV status not recorded). Some clones in this sample may be carry-over from other donors' samples.

The V gene is TRBV7-8, the J gene TRBJ2-1, with TRBD2 matching 14 bases. V was clipped by 4 bases and J by 9 bases; unmatched bases: 8. The CDR3 consists of 16 residues. Germline V CDR1 and CDR2: SGHVS, FQNEAQ. This CDR3 is CASSSLAGTSGGEQFF. The CDR3 DNA reads TGTGCCAGCAGCTCCCTCGCCGGGACTAGCGGGGGTGAGCAGTTCTTC.

This clonotype was detected only a few times. Here the CDR3 DNA reads TGCAGTGCTAGAGGGAAGGGGGCCTACGAGCAGTACTTC. Encoded protein: CSARGKGAYEQYF. The chain joins TRBV20-1 to TRBJ2-7; possible D gene TRBD1, 6 bases. The V and J ends lost 1 base and 2 bases respectively, with 9 bases between them. This CDR3 comprises 13 residues. Germline V gene data show CDR1 as DFQATT and CDR2 as SNEGSKA (reference sequence).

This clonotype turned up a few times. This chain links TRBV20-1 with TRBJ2-2; TRBD2 is a possible D gene (6 bases). The CDR3 spans 16 residues. The V end lost 6 bases, the J end lost 4 bases, and 21 bases lay between the germline ends. CDR1 DFQATT and CDR2 SNEGSKA come from the germline V gene (reference sequence). DNA for the CDR3: TGCAGTGCCCTGAGCGTAGGTAGCGGACTCACCGGGGAGCTGTTTTTT. Encoded protein: CSALSVGSGLTGELFF.

This chain connects TRBV7-3 to TRBJ1-1, with unresolved D. Germline V lookup: CDR1 SGHTA, CDR2 FQGTGA. V was clipped by 2 bases and J by 7 bases, with 11 bases between them. The CDR3 is made up of 13 amino acids. The CDR3 loop is CASSLDYGVEAFF. DNA for the CDR3: TGTGCCAGCAGCTTAGATTATGGGGTTGAAGCTTTCTTT.

The CDR3 DNA follows: TGTGCCAGCCGGGGCGTAATTCAAGAGACCCAGTACTTC. It specifies CASRGVIQETQYF. This chain joins TRBV27 and TRBJ2-5; perhaps D is TRBD1 or TRBD2 (5 bases each). The germline V gene encodes CDR1 MNHEY and CDR2 SMNVEV (reference sequence). CDR3 length equals 13 residues. Trimming removed 8 bases at V and 2 bases at J, with 12 bases between.

The chain recombines TRBV19 with TRBJ1-1; 7 positions match TRBD1. The trim removed 3 bases at V and 1 base at J, leaving 5 bases unmatched. Germline values: CDR1 LNHDA, CDR2 SQIVND (reference sequence). The CDR3 length is 15 residues. The CDR3 sequence is CASSMTGIENTEAFF. The CDR3 DNA reads TGTGCCAGTAGTATGACAGGGATCGAGAACACTGAAGCTTTCTTT.

This clonotype has more than one count but fewer than ten. This rearrangement joins TRBV6-1 to TRBJ1-1; D gene ambiguous. V lost 10 bases to trimming and J lost 0 bases, with 15 bases between them. Germline V gives CDR1 MNHNS, CDR2 SASEGT. The CDR3 contains 14 residues. CDR3 region: CAIRRSGLNTEAFF. The DNA of the CDR3 is TGTGCCATACGTCGAAGCGGGTTGAACACTGAAGCTTTCTTT.

The V gene is TRBV11-2, the J gene TRBJ2-2; D may be TRBD1 (6 bases). Trimming stripped 5 bases from V and 2 bases from J, with 15 bases between. Germline loops: CDR1 SGHAT, CDR2 FQNNGV. The CDR3 has 16 residues. The CDR3 nucleotides read TGTGCCAGCAGCGTTTGGCGGACAGCCAACACCGGGGAGCTGTTTTTT. This sequence encodes CASSVWRTANTGELFF.

The chain links TRBV9 to TRBJ1-2; 9 nucleotides line up with TRBD1. Germline V gives CDR1 SGDLS, CDR2 YYNGEE. The CDR3 length is 16 residues. V lost 3 bases, J lost 6 bases, and 12 bases stayed unmatched. This chain's CDR3 is CASSGDREADGDGYTF. The CDR3 DNA sequence: TGTGCCAGCAGCGGGGACAGGGAGGCCGATGGAGATGGCTACACCTTC.

Only a few counts were recorded for this clonotype. This sequence joins TRBV6-1 and TRBJ1-2, with a possible D match to TRBD1 (6 bases). The CDR3 spans 13 residues. V lost 8 bases to trimming and J lost 8 bases, with 18 bases between them. CDR1 is MNHNS, CDR2 SASEGT, per germline. The CDR3 reads CASQGQSSMGYTF. The CDR3, as DNA: TGTGCCAGCCAGGGACAATCCTCTATGGGCTACACCTTC.

The chain recombines TRBV27 with TRBJ2-7, with 8 nucleotides matching TRBD2. Germline V gene data show CDR1 as MNHEY and CDR2 as SMNVEV (reference sequence). This CDR3 has 16 residues. The V and J ends lost 5 bases and 1 base, in that order; junction bases with no gene match: 10. The CDR3 DNA is TGTGCCAGCAGTCCAAGCAGCGGGGGACGTTCCTACGAGCAGTACTTC. It encodes CASSPSSGGRSYEQYF.

This clonotype was counted only a few times. V is TRBV7-6 and J is TRBJ1-2, with 8 bases lining up with TRBD1. Looked up from germline, CDR1 is SGHVS and CDR2 is FNYEAQ. Germline trimming cut 5 bases from V and 4 bases from J; bases unmatched to any gene: 9. The CDR3 totals 15 residues. CDR3 coding DNA: TGTGCCAGCAGCCCCCGTTCGGGACAGGTCTATGGCTACACCTTC. Residues: CASSPRSGQVYGYTF.

The chain recombines TRBV14 with TRBJ2-5; 8 nucleotides line up with TRBD1. V was clipped by 2 bases and J by 6 bases; unmatched bases: 5. The V gene's germline CDR1 is SGHDN and CDR2 FVKESK. The CDR3 length is 14 residues. The CDR3 sequence: CASSQSQGGKTQYF. The CDR3, as DNA: TGTGCCAGCAGCCAATCACAGGGGGGAAAGACCCAGTACTTC. The complete variable domain, with remaining parts taken from reference TRBV14 and TRBJ2-5, reads EAGVTQFPSHSVIEKGQTVTLRCDPISGHDNLYWYRRVMGKEIKFLLHFVKESKQDESGMPNNRFLAERTGGTYSTLKVQPAELEDSGVYFCASSQSQGGKTQYFGPGTRLLVL.

This clonotype has only a few counts. The chain recombines TRBV7-9 with TRBJ2-7; TRBD1 agrees at 10 bases. This CDR3 is built from 14 residues. With V trimmed by 6 bases and J by 4 bases, 6 bases remained unmatched. The germline gives CDR1 SEHNR, CDR2 FQNEAQ (reference sequence). CDR3 nucleotide sequence: TGTGCCAGCAGTTCGCGGGACAGGGGATACGAGCAGTACTTC. Its protein is CASSSRDRGYEQYF.

Of note for this clonotype: At one boundary the junction diverges from the germline segment, which might be a read error. CDR3 loop: CSATQAISMGLAGGEQFF. In DNA, the CDR3 is TGTAGTGCTACCCAAGCAATAAGTATGGGACTAGCGGGAGGTGAGCAGTTCTTC. The rearrangement uses TRBV20-1 and TRBJ2-1, with 15 bases matching TRBD2. CDR1 is DFQATT and CDR2 is SNEGSKA in the germline V gene (reference sequence). The CDR3 runs to 18 residues.

The rearrangement joins TRBV3-1 to TRBJ2-5; 14 positions match TRBD2. Germline CDR1 reads LGHDT; CDR2 reads YNNKEL (reference sequence). The CDR3 is 15 residues long. The ends lost 6 bases at V and 4 bases at J; junction bases unmatched: 4. The CDR3 nucleotides are TGTGCCAGCAGACGTGGGACTAGCGGGAGAGAGACCCAGTACTTC. This codes for CASRRGTSGRETQYF.

This clonotype was found once. J is TRBJ2-4 and V is TRBV7-9; possibly TRBD2 for D (5 bases). Germline loops: CDR1 SEHNR, CDR2 FQNEAQ (reference sequence). V was trimmed by 8 bases and J by 0 bases, leaving 14 bases between them. This CDR3 has 15 amino acids. The CDR3 here is CASEGGVLAKNIQYF. The CDR3 DNA sequence: TGTGCCAGCGAGGGTGGCGTACTAGCCAAAAACATTCAGTACTTC.

This clonotype was seen at least ten times. The rearrangement links TRBV7-9 to TRBJ1-1, with 11 bases identical to TRBD1. The CDR3 runs to 15 residues. Trimming at V came to 5 bases and at J to 5 bases, leaving 7 bases not matched to a gene. Germline CDR1 and CDR2: SEHNR and FQNEAQ (reference sequence). The CDR3 region is CASSRTGTGGTEAFF. The CDR3 DNA reads as TGTGCCAGCAGCCGAACCGGGACAGGGGGTACTGAAGCTTTCTTT.

This clonotype was seen a single time. The chain uses TRBV10-3 and TRBJ2-6; the D is unclear. Trimming took 0 bases from V and 2 from J, leaving 5 bases between them. The length of the CDR3 is 15 residues. Germline-derived CDR1 and CDR2 are ENHRY and SYGVKD. As DNA, the CDR3 is TGTGCCATCAGTGAGTCGATGGCTGGGGCCAACGTCCTGACTTTC. It translates to CAISESMAGANVLTF.

This chain connects TRBV19 to TRBJ1-4; the match to TRBD1 covers 8 bases. Germline-derived CDR1 and CDR2 are LNHDA and SQIVND (reference sequence). This CDR3 has 15 residues. Unmatched junction bases numbered 6, after V lost 5 bases and J lost 4 bases. The CDR3, as DNA: TGTGCCAGTAGTGCAAGGGACAGGATTAATGAAAAACTGTTTTTT. It yields the protein CASSARDRINEKLFF.

The J gene is TRBJ1-1, the V gene TRBV19; possibly TRBD1 for D (5 bases). The CDR3 is 12 amino acids. Trimming pared 1 base from V and 10 bases from J, leaving 10 bases between. Germline CDR1 reads LNHDA; CDR2 reads SQIVND (reference sequence). The CDR3 region is CASSIAGGTAFF. CDR3 nucleotides: TGTGCCAGTAGTATAGCGGGGGGGACAGCTTTCTTT.